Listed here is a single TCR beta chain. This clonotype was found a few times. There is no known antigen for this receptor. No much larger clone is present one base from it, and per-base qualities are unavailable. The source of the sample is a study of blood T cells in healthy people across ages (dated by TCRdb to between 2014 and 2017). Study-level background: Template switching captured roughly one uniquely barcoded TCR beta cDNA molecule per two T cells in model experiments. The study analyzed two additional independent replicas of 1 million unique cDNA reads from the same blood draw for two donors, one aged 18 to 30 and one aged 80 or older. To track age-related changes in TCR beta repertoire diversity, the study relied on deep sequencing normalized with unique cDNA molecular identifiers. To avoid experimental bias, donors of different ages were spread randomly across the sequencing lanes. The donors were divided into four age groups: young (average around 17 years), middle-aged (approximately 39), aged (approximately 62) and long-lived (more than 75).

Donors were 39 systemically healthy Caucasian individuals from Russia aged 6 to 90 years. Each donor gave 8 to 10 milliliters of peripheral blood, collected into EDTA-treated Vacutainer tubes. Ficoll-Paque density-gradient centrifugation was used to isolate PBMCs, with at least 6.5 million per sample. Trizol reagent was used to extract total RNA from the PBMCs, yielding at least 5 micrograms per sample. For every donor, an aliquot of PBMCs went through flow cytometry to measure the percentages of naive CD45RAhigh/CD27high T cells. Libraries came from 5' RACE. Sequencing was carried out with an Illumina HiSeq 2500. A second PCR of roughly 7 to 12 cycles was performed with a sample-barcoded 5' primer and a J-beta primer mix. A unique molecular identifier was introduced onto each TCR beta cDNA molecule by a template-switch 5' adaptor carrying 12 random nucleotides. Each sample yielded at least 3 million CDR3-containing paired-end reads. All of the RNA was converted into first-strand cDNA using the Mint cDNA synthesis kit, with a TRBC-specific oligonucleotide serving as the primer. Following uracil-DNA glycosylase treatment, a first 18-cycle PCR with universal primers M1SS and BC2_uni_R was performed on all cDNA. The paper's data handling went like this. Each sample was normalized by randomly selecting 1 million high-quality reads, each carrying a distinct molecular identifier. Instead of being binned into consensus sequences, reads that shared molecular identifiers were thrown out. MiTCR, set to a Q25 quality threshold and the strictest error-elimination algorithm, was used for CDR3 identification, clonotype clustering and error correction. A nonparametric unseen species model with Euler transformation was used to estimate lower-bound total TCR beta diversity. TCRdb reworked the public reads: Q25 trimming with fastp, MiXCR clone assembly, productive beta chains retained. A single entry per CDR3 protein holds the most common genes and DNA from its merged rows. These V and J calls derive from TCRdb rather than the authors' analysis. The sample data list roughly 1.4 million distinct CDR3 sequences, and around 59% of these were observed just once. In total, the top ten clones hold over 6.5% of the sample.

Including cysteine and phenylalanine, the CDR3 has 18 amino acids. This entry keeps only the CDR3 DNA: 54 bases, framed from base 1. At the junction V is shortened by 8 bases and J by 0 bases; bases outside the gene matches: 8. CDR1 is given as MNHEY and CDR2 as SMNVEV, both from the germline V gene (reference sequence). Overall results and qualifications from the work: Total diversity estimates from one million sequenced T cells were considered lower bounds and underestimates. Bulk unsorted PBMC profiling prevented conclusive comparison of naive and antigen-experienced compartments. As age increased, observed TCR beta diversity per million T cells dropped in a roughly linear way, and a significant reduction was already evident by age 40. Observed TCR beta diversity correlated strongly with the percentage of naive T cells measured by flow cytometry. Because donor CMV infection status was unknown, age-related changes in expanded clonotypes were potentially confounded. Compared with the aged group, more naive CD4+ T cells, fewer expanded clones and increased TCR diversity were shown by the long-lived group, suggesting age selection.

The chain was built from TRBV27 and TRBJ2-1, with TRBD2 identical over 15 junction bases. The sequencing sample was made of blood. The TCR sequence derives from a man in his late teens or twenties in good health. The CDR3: CASLPGTSGGRSYNEQFF. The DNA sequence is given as TGTGCCAGCCTCCCGGGGACTAGCGGGGGGCGCTCCTACAATGAGCAGTTCTTC.